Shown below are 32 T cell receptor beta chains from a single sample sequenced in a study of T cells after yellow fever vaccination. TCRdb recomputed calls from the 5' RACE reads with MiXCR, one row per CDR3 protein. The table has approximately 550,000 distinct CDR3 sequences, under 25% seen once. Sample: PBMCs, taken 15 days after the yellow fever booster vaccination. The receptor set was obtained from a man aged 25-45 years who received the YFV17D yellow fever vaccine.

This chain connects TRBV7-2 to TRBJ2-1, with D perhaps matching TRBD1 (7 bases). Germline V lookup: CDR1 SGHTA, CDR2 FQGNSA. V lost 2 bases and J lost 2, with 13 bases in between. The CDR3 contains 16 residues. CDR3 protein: CASSLTPGGTYNEQFF. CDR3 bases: TGTGCCAGCAGCTTAACCCCAGGGGGGACCTACAATGAGCAGTTCTTC.

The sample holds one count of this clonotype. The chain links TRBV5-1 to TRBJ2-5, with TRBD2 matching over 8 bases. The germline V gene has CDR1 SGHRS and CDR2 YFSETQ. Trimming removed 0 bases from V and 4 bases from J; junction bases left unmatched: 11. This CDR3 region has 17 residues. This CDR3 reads CASSLALAGRQGETQYF. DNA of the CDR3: TGCGCCAGCAGCTTGGCCTTAGCGGGACGCCAGGGAGAGACCCAGTACTTC.

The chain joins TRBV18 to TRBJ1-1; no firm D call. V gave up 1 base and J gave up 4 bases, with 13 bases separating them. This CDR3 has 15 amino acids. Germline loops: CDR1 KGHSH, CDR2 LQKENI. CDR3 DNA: TGTGCCAGCTCACCACTTTCTTTAGGAGGCACTGAAGCTTTCTTT. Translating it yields CASSPLSLGGTEAFF.

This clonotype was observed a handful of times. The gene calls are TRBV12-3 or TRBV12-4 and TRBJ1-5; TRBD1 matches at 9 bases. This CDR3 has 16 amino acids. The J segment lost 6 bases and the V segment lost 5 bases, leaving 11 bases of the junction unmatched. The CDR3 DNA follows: TGTGCCAGCAGTAAGGGGGGACAGGGTGCTCGTCAGCCCCAGCATTTT. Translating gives CASSKGGQGARQPQHF.

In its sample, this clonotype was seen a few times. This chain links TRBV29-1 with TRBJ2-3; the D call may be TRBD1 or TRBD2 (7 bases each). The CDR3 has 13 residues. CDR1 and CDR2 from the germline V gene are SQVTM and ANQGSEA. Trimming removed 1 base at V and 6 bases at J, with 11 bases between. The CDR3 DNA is TGCAGCGTTGAAGCCCAGGGGGGGGATACGCAGTATTTT. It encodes CSVEAQGGDTQYF.

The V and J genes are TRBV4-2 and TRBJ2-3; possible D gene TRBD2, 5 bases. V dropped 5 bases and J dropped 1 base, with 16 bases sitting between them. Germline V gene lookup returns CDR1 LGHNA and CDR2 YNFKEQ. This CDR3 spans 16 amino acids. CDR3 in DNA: TGTGCCAGCAGCGCGACGTCGGGATCAGGCACAGATACGCAGTATTTT. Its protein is CASSATSGSGTDTQYF.

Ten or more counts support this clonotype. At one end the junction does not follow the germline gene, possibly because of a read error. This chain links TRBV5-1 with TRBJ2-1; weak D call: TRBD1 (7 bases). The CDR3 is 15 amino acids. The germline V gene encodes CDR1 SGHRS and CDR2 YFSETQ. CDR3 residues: CASSLGGGTYNEQFF. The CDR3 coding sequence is TGTGCCAGCAGCTTAGGAGGGGGCACCTACAATGAGCAGTTCTTC.

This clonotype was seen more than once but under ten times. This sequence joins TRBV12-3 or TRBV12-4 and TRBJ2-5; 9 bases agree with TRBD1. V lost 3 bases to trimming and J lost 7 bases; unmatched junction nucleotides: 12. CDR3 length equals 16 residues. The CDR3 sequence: CASSFDRGANEGTQYF. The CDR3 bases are TGTGCCAGCAGTTTTGACAGGGGGGCGAACGAAGGGACCCAGTACTTC.

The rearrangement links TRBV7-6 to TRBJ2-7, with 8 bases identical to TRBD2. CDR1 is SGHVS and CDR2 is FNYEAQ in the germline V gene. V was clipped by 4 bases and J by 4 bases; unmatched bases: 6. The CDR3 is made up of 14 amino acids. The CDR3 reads CASSSGLGWYEQYF. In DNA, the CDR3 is TGTGCCAGCAGCTCGGGACTAGGCTGGTACGAGCAGTACTTC.

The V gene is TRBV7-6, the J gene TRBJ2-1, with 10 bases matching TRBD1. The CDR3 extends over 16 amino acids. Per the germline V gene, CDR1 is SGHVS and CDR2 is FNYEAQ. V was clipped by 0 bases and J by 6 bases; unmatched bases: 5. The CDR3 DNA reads TGTGCCAGCAGCTTAGCGGGTAGGACAGGGGGCAATGAGCAGTTCTTC. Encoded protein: CASSLAGRTGGNEQFF.

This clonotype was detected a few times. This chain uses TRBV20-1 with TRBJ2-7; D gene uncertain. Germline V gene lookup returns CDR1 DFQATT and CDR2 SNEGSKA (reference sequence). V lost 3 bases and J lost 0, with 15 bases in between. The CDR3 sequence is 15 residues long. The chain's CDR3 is CSASPAKTNSYEQYF. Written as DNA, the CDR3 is TGCAGTGCTAGCCCGGCCAAAACGAACTCCTACGAGCAGTACTTC.

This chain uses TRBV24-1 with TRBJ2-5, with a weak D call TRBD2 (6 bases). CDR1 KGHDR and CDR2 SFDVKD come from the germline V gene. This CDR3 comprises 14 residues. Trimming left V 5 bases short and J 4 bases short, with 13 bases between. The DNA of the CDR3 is TGTGCCACCAGTGCGTTTAGCGGAGGAGAGACCCAGTACTTC. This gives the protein CATSAFSGGETQYF.

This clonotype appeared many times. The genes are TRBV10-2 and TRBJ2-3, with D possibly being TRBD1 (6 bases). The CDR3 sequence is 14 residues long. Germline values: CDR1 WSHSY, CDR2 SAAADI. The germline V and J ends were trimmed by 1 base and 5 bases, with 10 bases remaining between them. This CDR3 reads CASSELSGVDTQYF. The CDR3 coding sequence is TGCGCCAGCAGTGAGTTGTCAGGGGTAGATACGCAGTATTTT.

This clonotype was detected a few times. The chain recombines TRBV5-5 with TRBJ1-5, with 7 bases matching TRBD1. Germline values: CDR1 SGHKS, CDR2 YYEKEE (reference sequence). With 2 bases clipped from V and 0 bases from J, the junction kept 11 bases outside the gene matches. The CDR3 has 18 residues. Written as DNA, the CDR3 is TGTGCCAGCAGCTTTGCCGGGACAGCGACATATAGCAATCAGCCCCAGCATTTT. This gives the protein CASSFAGTATYSNQPQHF. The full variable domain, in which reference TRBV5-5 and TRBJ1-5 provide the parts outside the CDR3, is DAGVTQSPTHLIKTRGQQVTLRCSPISGHKSVSWYQQVLGQGPQFIFQYYEKEERGRGNFPDRFSARQFPNYSSELNVNALLLGDSALYLCASSFAGTATYSNQPQHFGDGTRLSIL.

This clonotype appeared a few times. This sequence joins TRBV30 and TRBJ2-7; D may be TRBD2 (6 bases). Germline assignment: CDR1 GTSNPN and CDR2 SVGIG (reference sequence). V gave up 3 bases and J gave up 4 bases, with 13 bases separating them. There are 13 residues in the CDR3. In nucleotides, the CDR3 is TGTGCCTGGAGCGGGGGATTTACTTACGAGCAGTACTTC. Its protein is CAWSGGFTYEQYF.

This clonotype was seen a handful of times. The CDR3 DNA reads TGTGCCAGCAGGGGACCACTTAACAATGAGCAGTTCTTC. Its protein product is CASRGPLNNEQFF. The chain links TRBV3-1 to TRBJ2-1, with D possibly called TRBD1 or TRBD2 (5 bases each). Germline loops: CDR1 LGHDT, CDR2 YNNKEL (reference sequence). With 6 bases removed from V and 5 bases from J, the gap between germline ends came to 11 bases. This CDR3 comprises 13 residues.

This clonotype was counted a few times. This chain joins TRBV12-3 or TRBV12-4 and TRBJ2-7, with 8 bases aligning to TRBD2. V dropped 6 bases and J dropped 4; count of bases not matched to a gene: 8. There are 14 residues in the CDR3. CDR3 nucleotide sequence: TGTGCCAGCAGGAGGAGCGGGAGAGGGTACGAGCAGTACTTC. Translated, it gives CASRRSGRGYEQYF.

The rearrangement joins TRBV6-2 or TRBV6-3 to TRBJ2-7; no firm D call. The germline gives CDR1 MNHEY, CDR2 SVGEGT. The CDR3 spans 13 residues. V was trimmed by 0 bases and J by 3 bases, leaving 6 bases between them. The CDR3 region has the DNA TGTGCCAGCAGTTACTCGGACGTCTACGAGCAGTACTTC. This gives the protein CASSYSDVYEQYF.

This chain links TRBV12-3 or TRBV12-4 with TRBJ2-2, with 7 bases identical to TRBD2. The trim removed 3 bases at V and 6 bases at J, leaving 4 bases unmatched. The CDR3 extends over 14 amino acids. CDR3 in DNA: TGTGCCAGCAGTTTGGCGGGAGTCCCCGGGGAGCTGTTTTTT. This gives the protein CASSLAGVPGELFF.

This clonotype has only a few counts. The CDR3 nucleotides are TGTGCCAGCAGCTCTCGGACAGGGGGGCATTACGAGCAGTACTTC. Residues: CASSSRTGGHYEQYF. The genes are TRBV7-2 and TRBJ2-7, with 10 bases lining up with TRBD1. The trim removed 4 bases at V and 4 bases at J, leaving 7 bases unmatched. This CDR3 contains 15 residues. Germline values: CDR1 SGHTA, CDR2 FQGNSA.

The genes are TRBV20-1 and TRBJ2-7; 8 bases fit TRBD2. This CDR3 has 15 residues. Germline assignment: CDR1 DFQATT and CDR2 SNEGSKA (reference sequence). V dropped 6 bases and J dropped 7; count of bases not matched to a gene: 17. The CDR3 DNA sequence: TGCAGTGCCGAGCTAGCAGGGCAGCCGGGGGGGGAGCAGTACTTC. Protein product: CSAELAGQPGGEQYF.

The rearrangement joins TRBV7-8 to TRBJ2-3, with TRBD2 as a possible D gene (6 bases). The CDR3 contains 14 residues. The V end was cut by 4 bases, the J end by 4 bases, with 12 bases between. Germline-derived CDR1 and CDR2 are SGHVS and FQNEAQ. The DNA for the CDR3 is TGTGCCAGCAGCTCCCTCGGGACTGCAGATACGCAGTATTTT. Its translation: CASSSLGTADTQYF.

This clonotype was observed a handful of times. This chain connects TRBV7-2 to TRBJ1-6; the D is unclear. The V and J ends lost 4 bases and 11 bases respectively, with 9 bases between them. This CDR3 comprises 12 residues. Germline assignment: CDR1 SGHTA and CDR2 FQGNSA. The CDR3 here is CASSSDLTPLHF. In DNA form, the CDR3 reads TGTGCCAGCAGCTCCGACCTTACACCCCTCCACTTT.

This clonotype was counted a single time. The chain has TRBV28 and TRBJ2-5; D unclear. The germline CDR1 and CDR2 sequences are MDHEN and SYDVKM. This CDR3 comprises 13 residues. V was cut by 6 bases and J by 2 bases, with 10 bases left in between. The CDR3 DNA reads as TGTGCCAGCAGATCTAGGAATCAAGAGACCCAGTACTTC. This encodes CASRSRNQETQYF.

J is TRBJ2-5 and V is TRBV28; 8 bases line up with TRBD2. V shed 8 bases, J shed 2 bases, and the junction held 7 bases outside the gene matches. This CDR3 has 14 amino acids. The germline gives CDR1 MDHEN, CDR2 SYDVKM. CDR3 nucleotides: TGTGCCAGCGGTACTAGCGGAGCTCAAGAGACCCAGTACTTC. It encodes CASGTSGAQETQYF.

CDR3 in amino acids: CATVKPGTGSSYEQYF. The CDR3 DNA reads TGTGCCACGGTAAAGCCCGGGACAGGAAGCTCCTACGAGCAGTACTTC. The chain combines TRBV7-8 with TRBJ2-7; 8 nucleotides agree with TRBD1. V was pared by 10 bases and J by 0 bases, with 14 bases of the junction left unmatched. Germline V CDR1 and CDR2: SGHVS, FQNEAQ. The CDR3 runs to 16 residues.

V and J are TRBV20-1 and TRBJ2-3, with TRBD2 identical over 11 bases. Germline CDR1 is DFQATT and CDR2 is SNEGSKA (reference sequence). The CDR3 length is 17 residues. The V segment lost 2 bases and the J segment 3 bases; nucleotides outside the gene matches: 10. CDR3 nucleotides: TGCAGTGCTAGAAAAGGACTAGCGGGTGGGGGGACAGATACGCAGTATTTT. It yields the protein CSARKGLAGGGTDTQYF.

The chain's CDR3 is CASSLHSGTGTYEQYF. The DNA for the CDR3 is TGTGCCAGCAGCCTTCACTCCGGGACAGGGACCTACGAGCAGTACTTC. V and J are TRBV4-2 and TRBJ2-7, with 9 nucleotides matching TRBD1. V lost 4 bases to trimming and J lost 2 bases; unmatched junction nucleotides: 9. Germline CDR1 and CDR2: LGHNA and YNFKEQ. The length of the CDR3 is 16 residues.

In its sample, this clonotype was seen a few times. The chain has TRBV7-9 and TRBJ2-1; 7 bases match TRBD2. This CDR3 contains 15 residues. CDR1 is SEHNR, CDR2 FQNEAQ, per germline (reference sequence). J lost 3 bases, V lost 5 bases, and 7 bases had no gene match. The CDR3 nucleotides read TGTGCCAGCAGCCGGCAACTAGCGAGCTACAATGAGCAGTTCTTC. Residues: CASSRQLASYNEQFF.

CDR3 amino acids: CASSGGGTAGSPLHF. The CDR3 bases are TGTGCCAGCAGCGGGGGGGGTACGGCCGGGTCACCCCTCCACTTT. This rearrangement joins TRBV9 to TRBJ1-6; possible D gene TRBD1, 5 bases. The CDR3 contains 15 residues. Trimming removed 3 bases from V and 10 bases from J, with 17 bases in between. CDR1 SGDLS and CDR2 YYNGEE come from the germline V gene.

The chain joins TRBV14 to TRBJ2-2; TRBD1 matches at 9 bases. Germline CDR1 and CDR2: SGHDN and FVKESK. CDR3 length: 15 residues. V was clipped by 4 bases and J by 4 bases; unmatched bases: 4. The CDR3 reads CASSLQGAGTGELFF. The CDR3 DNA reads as TGTGCCAGCAGCCTACAGGGGGCGGGCACCGGGGAGCTGTTTTTT. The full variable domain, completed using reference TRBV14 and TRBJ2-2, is EAGVTQFPSHSVIEKGQTVTLRCDPISGHDNLYWYRRVMGKEIKFLLHFVKESKQDESGMPNNRFLAERTGGTYSTLKVQPAELEDSGVYFCASSLQGAGTGELFFGEGSRLTVL.

CDR3 region: CASSRLADNEQFF. CDR3 in DNA: TGTGCCAGCAGCCGACTAGCGGACAATGAGCAGTTCTTC. The chain employs TRBV7-9 and TRBJ2-1; TRBD2 aligns across 9 bases. Germline V gene sequence: CDR1 SEHNR, CDR2 FQNEAQ (reference sequence). With V trimmed by 5 bases and J by 5 bases, 1 base remained unmatched. CDR3 length: 13 residues.